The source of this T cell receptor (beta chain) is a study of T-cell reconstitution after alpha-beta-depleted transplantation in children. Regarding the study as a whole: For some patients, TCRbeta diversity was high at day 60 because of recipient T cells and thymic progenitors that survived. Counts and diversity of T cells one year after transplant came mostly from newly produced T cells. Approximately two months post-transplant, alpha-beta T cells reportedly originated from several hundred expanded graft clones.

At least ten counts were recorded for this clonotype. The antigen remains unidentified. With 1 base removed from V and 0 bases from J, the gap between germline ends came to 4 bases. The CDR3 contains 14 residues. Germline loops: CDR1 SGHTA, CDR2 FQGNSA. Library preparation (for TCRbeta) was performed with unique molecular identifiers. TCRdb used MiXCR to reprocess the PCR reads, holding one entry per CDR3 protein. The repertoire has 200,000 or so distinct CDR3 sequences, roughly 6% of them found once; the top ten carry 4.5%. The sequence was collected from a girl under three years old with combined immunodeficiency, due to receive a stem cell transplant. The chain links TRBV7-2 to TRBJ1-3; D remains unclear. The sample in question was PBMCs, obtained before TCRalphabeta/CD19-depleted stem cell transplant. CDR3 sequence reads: CASSLEVSGNTIYF. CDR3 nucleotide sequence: TGTGCCAGCAGCTTAGAAGTCTCTGGAAACACCATATATTTT.